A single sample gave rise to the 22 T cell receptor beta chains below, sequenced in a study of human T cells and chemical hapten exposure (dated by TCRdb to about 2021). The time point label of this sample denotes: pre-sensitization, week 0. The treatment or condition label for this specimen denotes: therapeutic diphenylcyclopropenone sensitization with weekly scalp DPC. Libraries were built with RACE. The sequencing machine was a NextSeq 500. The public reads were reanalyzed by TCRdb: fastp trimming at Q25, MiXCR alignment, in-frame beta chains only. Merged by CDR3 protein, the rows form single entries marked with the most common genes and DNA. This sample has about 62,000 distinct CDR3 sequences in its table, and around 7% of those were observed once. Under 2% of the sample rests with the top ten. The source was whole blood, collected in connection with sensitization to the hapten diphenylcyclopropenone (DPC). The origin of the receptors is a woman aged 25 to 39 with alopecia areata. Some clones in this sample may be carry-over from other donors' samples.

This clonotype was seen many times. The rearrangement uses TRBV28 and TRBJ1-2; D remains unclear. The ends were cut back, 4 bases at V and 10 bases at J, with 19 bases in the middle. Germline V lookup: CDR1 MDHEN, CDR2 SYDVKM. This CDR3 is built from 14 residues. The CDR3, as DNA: TGTGCCAGCAGTTCCCTCCCCGAGGGAGCCATCTACACCTTC. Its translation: CASSSLPEGAIYTF.

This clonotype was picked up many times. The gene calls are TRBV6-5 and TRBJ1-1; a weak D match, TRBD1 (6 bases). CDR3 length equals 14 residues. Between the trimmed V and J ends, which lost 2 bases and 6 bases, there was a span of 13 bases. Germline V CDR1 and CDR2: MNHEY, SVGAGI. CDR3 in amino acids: CASSYHDRTAEAFF. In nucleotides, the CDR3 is TGTGCCAGCAGTTACCATGACAGGACCGCTGAAGCTTTCTTT.

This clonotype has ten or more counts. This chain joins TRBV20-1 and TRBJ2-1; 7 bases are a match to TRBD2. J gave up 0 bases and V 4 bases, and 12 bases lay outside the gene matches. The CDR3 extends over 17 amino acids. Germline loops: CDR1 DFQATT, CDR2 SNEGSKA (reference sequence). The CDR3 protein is CSATHGGKRSSYNEQFF. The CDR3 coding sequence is TGCAGTGCTACCCACGGGGGGAAGAGGAGCTCCTACAATGAGCAGTTCTTC.

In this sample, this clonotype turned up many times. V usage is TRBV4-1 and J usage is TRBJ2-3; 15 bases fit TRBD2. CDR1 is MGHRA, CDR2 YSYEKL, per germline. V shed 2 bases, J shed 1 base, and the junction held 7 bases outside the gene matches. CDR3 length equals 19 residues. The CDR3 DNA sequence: TGCGCCAGCAGCCAACTTGGACTAGCGGGGGGGAAACGCACAGATACGCAGTATTTT. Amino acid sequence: CASSQLGLAGGKRTDTQYF.

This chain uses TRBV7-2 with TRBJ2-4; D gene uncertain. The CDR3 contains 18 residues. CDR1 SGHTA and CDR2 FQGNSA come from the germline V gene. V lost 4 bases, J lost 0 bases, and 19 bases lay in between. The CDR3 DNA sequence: TGTGCCAGCAGCTCCGCCCGAAACAGTGCCCTAGCCAAAAACATTCAGTACTTC. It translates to CASSSARNSALAKNIQYF.

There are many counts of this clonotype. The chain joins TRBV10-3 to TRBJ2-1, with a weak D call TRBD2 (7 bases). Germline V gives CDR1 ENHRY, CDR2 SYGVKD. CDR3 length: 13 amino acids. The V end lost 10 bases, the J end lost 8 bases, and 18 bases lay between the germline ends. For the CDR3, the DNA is TGTGCCAACCGTCCGGGGGCGGGGGATGAGCAGTTCTTC. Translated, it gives CANRPGAGDEQFF.

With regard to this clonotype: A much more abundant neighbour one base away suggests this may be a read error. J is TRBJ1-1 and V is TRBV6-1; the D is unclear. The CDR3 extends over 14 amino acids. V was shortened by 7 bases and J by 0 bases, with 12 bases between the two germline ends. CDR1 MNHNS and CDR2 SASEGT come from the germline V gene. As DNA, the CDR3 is TGTGCCAGCACTGCCGCAGCGGTGAACACTGAAGCTTTCTTT. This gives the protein CASTAAAVNTEAFF.

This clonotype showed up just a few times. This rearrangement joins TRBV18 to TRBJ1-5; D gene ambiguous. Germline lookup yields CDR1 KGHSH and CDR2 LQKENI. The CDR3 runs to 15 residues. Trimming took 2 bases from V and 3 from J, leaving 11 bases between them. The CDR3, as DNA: TGTGCCAGCTCACCATCCGGACCGGTCAATCAGCCCCAGCATTTT. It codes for CASSPSGPVNQPQHF.

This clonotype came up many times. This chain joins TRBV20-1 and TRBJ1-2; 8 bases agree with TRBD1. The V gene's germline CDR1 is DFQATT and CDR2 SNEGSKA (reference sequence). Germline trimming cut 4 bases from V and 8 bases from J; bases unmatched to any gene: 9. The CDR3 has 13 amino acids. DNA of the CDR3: TGCAGTGCTAAACATGACAGGGGAGGAGGCTACACCTTC. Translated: CSAKHDRGGGYTF.

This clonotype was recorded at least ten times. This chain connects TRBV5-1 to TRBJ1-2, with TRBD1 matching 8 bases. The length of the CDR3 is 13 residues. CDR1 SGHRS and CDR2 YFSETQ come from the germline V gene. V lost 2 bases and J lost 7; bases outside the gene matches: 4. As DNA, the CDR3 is TGCGCCAGCAGCTTTGGACAGGGTAGTGGCTACACCTTC. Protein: CASSFGQGSGYTF. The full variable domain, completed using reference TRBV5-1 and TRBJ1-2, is KAGVTQTPRYLIKTRGQQVTLSCSPISGHRSVSWYQQTPGQGLQFLFEYFSETQRNKGNFPGRFSGRQFSNSRSEMNVSTLELGDSALYLCASSFGQGSGYTFGSGTRLTVV.

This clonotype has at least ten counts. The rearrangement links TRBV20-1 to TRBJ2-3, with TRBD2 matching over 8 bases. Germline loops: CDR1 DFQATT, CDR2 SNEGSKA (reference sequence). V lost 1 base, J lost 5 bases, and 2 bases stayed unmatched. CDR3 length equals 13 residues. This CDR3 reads CSARAGGRDTQYF. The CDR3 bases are TGCAGTGCTAGAGCGGGGGGGAGAGATACGCAGTATTTT.

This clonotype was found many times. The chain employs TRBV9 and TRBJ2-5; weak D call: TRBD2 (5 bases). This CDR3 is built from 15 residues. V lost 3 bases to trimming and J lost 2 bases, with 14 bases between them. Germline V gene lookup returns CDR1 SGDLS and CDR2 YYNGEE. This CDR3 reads CASSGMGRTQETQYF. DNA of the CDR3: TGTGCCAGCAGCGGGATGGGTCGGACTCAAGAGACCCAGTACTTC.

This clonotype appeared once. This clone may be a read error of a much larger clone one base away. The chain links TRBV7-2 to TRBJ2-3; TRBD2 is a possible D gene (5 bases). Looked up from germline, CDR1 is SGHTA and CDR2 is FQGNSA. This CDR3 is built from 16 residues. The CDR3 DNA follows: TGTGTCAGCAGCCCCAGCCGACTAACTAGCACAGATACGCAGTATTTT. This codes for CVSSPSRLTSTDTQYF.

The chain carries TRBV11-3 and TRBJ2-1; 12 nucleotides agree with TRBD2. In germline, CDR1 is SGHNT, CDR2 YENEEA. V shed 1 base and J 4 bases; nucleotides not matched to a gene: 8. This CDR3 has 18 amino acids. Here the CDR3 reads CASSLGAILAGGYNEQFF. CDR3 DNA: TGTGCCAGCAGCTTAGGCGCCATACTAGCGGGGGGTTACAATGAGCAGTTCTTC.

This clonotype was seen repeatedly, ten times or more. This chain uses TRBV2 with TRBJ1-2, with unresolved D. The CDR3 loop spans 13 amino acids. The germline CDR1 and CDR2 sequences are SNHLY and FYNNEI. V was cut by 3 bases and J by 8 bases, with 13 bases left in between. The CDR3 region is CASSDGRGFGYTF. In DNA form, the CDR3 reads TGTGCCAGCAGTGATGGCCGCGGGTTCGGCTACACCTTC.

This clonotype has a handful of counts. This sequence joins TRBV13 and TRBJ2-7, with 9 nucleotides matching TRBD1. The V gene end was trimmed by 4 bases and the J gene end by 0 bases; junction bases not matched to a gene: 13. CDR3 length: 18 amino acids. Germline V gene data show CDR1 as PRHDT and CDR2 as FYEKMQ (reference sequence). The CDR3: CASSSINAGTGHSYEQYF. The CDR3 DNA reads TGTGCCAGCAGCTCAATAAACGCGGGGACAGGGCACTCCTACGAGCAGTACTTC.

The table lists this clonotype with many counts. DNA of the CDR3: TGCAGCTCCCTCACCCGGGACAGGGGAGGGAACACTGAAGCTTTCTTT. It translates to CSSLTRDRGGNTEAFF. This chain uses TRBV29-1 with TRBJ1-1; 10 bases match TRBD1. V was clipped by 8 bases and J by 1 base; unmatched bases: 13. Per the germline V gene, CDR1 is SQVTM and CDR2 is ANQGSEA. The CDR3 extends over 16 amino acids. Full variable domain (outside the CDR3, taken from reference TRBV29-1 and TRBJ1-1): SAVISQKPSRDICQRGTSLTIQCQVDSQVTMMFWYRQQPGQSLTLIATANQGSEATYESGFVIDKFPISRPNLTFSTLTVSNMSPEDSSIYLCSSLTRDRGGNTEAFFGQGTRLTVV.

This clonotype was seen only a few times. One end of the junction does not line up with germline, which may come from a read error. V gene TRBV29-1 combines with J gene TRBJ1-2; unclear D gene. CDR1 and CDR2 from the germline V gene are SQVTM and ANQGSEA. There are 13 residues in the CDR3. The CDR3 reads CSGTEGSNYGDTF. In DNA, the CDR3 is TGCAGCGGGACGGAAGGGTCTAACTATGGCGACACCTTC.

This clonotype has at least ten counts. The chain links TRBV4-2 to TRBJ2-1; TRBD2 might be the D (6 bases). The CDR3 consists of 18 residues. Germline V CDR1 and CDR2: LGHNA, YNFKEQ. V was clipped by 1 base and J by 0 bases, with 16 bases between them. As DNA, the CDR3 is TGTGCCAGCAGCCAAGCAGGGATGGCGGGATCCTCCTACAATGAGCAGTTCTTC. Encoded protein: CASSQAGMAGSSYNEQFF.

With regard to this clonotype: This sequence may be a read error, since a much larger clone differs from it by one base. CDR3 sequence reads: CASSSSPEVETQYF. CDR3 DNA sequence: TGTGCCAGCAGTTCCTCCCCGGAGGTGGAGACCCAGTACTTC. This chain uses TRBV12-3 or TRBV12-4 with TRBJ2-5; TRBD2 might be the D (5 bases). Trimming cost V 4 bases and J 5 bases, with 14 bases left between them. This CDR3 comprises 14 residues.

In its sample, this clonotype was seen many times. The CDR3 bases are TGCAGCGTCGCGACCCTAAGGACAGGACCTAATGGCTACACCTTC. Its translation: CSVATLRTGPNGYTF. The V and J genes are TRBV29-1 and TRBJ1-2, with TRBD1 identical over 7 bases. The CDR3 runs 15 residues. Germline V gene lookup returns CDR1 SQVTM and CDR2 ANQGSEA. V trimming: 6 bases; J trimming: 6 bases; junction bases outside the gene matches: 16.

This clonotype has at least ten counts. The CDR3, as DNA: TGTGCCTGGGGCCAGGGCGAGAACACTGAAGCTTTCTTT. Its protein is CAWGQGENTEAFF. The rearrangement links TRBV30 to TRBJ1-1, with D possibly TRBD1 on 5 matching bases. The CDR3 runs to 13 residues. Per germline, CDR1 GTSNPN and CDR2 SVGIG (reference sequence). Trimming left V 5 bases short and J 1 base short, with 11 bases between.